Following are 19 T cell receptor beta chains from one sample sequenced in a study of vaccination and CD4 T cells after COVID-19. The sample's treatment: approximately nine-day PBMC culture with coronavirus spike peptide pools or control peptides (ViraFEST assay). Once obtained from cultured CD4+ T cells, the DNA was sequenced using the Oncomine TCR Beta short-read assay. TCRdb ran MiXCR on the PCR reads and lists one entry per CDR3 protein. The sample has roughly 15,000 distinct CDR3 sequences; around 45% are singletons. What these receptors recognize is not known. This specimen was CD4+ T cells from blood, cultured in vitro, taken before SARS-CoV-2 vaccination. These TCRs come from a human donor who received a COVID-19 vaccine.

This chain connects TRBV7-9 to TRBJ2-5; possibly TRBD1 or TRBD2 for D (6 bases each). The germline V gene has CDR1 SEHNR and CDR2 FQNEAQ (reference sequence). The V end lost 5 bases, the J end lost 2 bases, and 15 bases lay between the germline ends. The CDR3 extends over 15 amino acids. CDR3 residues: CASSPTSGAQETQYF. DNA of the CDR3: TGTGCCAGCAGCCCCACTTCGGGGGCTCAAGAGACCCAGTACTTC.

This clonotype was detected only a few times. V and J are TRBV7-9 and TRBJ1-6; D is uncertain. Germline V gene sequence: CDR1 SEHNR, CDR2 FQNEAQ (reference sequence). This CDR3 spans 14 amino acids. V lost 2 bases to trimming and J lost 10 bases, with 12 bases between them. CDR3: CASSLNNPASPLHF. CDR3 nucleotides: TGTGCCAGCAGCTTAAACAATCCCGCGTCACCCCTCCACTTT.

This clonotype showed up just a few times. This chain uses TRBV19 with TRBJ2-1; 8 bases are shared with TRBD1. Germline V gives CDR1 LNHDA, CDR2 SQIVND (reference sequence). V shed 3 bases, J shed 10 bases, and the junction held 8 bases outside the gene matches. This CDR3 comprises 14 residues. This chain's CDR3 is CASSIQGASGEQFF. Written as DNA, the CDR3 is TGTGCCAGTAGTATCCAGGGGGCCTCCGGAGAGCAGTTCTTC. The entire variable domain, with the rest obtained from reference TRBV19 and TRBJ2-1, is as follows: DGGITQSPKYLFRKEGQNVTLSCEQNLNHDAMYWYRQDPGQGLRLIYYSQIVNDFQKGDIAEGYSVSREKKESFPLTVTSAQKNPTAFYLCASSIQGASGEQFFGPGTRLTVL.

The CDR3 reads CSARLRGDTQYF. The CDR3, as DNA: TGCAGTGCTAGATTGCGGGGAGATACGCAGTATTTT. This chain joins TRBV20-1 and TRBJ2-3; tentatively, D is TRBD2 (6 bases). This CDR3 is 12 amino acids long. Trimming pared 2 bases from V and 5 bases from J, leaving 8 bases between. CDR1 and CDR2 from the germline V gene are DFQATT and SNEGSKA (reference sequence).

The J gene is TRBJ2-3, the V gene TRBV7-2; a weak D match, TRBD1 (6 bases). V was pared by 5 bases and J by 1 base, with 10 bases between. CDR3 length: 14 amino acids. Germline loops: CDR1 SGHTA, CDR2 FQGNSA. The CDR3 spells CASSQGSRTDTQYF. CDR3 DNA sequence: TGTGCCAGCAGCCAGGGGTCCCGCACAGATACGCAGTATTTT.

This clonotype was seen only a few times. The rearrangement joins TRBV20-1 to TRBJ1-1; 7 bases line up with TRBD1. Germline values: CDR1 DFQATT, CDR2 SNEGSKA (reference sequence). This CDR3 comprises 12 residues. V gave up 4 bases and J gave up 3 bases; unmatched junction bases: 2. The DNA for the CDR3 is TGCAGTGCTACAGACAGGGACACTGAAGCTTTCTTT. This encodes CSATDRDTEAFF.

This clonotype was counted between two and nine times. The chain carries TRBV6-5 and TRBJ1-6; D might be TRBD1 (6 bases). Germline values: CDR1 MNHEY, CDR2 SVGAGI. Trimming removed 4 bases at V and 0 bases at J, with 13 bases between. The CDR3 runs 17 residues. DNA for the CDR3: TGTGCCAGCAGTTCTCAGGGGAAACCCTCCTATAATTCACCCCTCCACTTT. This gives the protein CASSSQGKPSYNSPLHF.

This clonotype was detected a few times. V and J are TRBV25-1 and TRBJ1-3; D gene unclear. The CDR3 covers 14 residues. Germline CDR1 and CDR2: MGHDK and SYGVNS. V lost 4 bases and J 1 base, leaving 8 bases between the germline ends. The CDR3 DNA sequence: TGTGCCAGCAGTGTCGGGCAGTCTGGAAACACCATATATTTT. Amino acid sequence: CASSVGQSGNTIYF. Filled out from reference TRBV25-1 and TRBJ1-3, the complete variable domain reads EADIYQTPRYLVIGTGKKITLECSQTMGHDKMYWYQQDPGMELHLIHYSYGVNSTEKGDLSSESTVSRIRTEHFPLTLESARPSHTSQYLCASSVGQSGNTIYFGEGSWLTVV.

CDR3 sequence reads: CASSQGPLSNQPQHF. In DNA form, the CDR3 reads TGTGCCAGCAGCCAGGGACCTCTTAGCAATCAGCCCCAGCATTTT. The chain carries TRBV4-2 and TRBJ1-5; possibly TRBD1 for D (5 bases). The CDR3 totals 15 residues. Germline CDR1 LGHNA, CDR2 YNFKEQ. V was trimmed by 3 bases and J by 0 bases, leaving 9 bases between them.

The chain links TRBV7-9 to TRBJ1-2, with D unresolved. This CDR3 comprises 13 residues. Germline loops: CDR1 SEHNR, CDR2 FQNEAQ (reference sequence). V was cut by 1 base and J by 2 bases, with 5 bases left in between. CDR3: CASSLGQNYGYTF. The CDR3, as DNA: TGTGCCAGCAGCTTAGGCCAGAACTATGGCTACACCTTC. Based on the CDR3 plus reference TRBV7-9 and TRBJ1-2, the full variable domain is DTGVSQNPRHKITKRGQNVTFRCDPISEHNRLYWYRQTLGQGPEFLTYFQNEAQLEKSRLLSDRFSAERPKGSFSTLEIQRTEQGDSAMYLCASSLGQNYGYTFGSGTRLTVV.

In this sample, this clonotype turned up a few times. CDR3 region: CASSWGLAGGADTQYF. In DNA form, the CDR3 reads TGTGCCAGCAGTTGGGGACTAGCGGGGGGTGCAGATACGCAGTATTTT. The chain employs TRBV12-3 or TRBV12-4 and TRBJ2-3; 15 bases are a match to TRBD2. With 4 bases clipped from V and 4 bases from J, the junction kept 3 bases outside the gene matches. CDR3 length: 16 amino acids.

This clonotype was observed a handful of times. This chain connects TRBV23-1 to TRBJ1-6; maybe TRBD1 (5 bases). TRBV23-1 is placed among ORFs of uncertain function. The CDR3 has 18 amino acids. The V gene lost 0 bases and the J gene lost 10 bases, with 22 bases spanning the gap. The CDR3 here is CASSQSIRRPPGHSPLHF. Written as DNA, the CDR3 is TGCGCCAGCAGTCAATCTATCAGACGACCACCAGGGCACTCACCCCTCCACTTT.

This rearrangement joins TRBV5-6 to TRBJ1-2; perhaps TRBD1 as D (6 bases). CDR1 and CDR2 from the germline V gene are SGHDT and YYEEEE. Trimming took 3 bases from V and 8 from J, leaving 17 bases between them. The CDR3 covers 14 residues. The chain's CDR3 is CASSSGEIASGYTF. Written as DNA, the CDR3 is TGTGCCAGCAGCTCAGGGGAGATCGCTAGCGGCTACACCTTC.

This clonotype was observed a few times. The rearrangement uses TRBV4-1 and TRBJ1-2; possible D gene TRBD1, 5 bases. Germline V gene data show CDR1 as MGHRA and CDR2 as YSYEKL. Deletions cut 1 base from V and 3 bases from J, with 15 bases between. The CDR3 loop spans 16 amino acids. The CDR3 region has the DNA TGCGCCAGCAGCCAAGCAGGGACCGGGCGGGACTATGGCTACACCTTC. It translates to CASSQAGTGRDYGYTF.

The V gene is TRBV2, the J gene TRBJ2-3, with 7 bases lining up with TRBD2. The CDR3 is 17 residues long. Trimming at V came to 6 bases and at J to 4 bases, leaving 16 bases not matched to a gene. The germline V gene has CDR1 SNHLY and CDR2 FYNNEI. This CDR3 is CASSFLTGTTAPDTQYF. The DNA of the CDR3 is TGTGCCAGCAGCTTCCTGACCGGGACTACAGCGCCAGATACGCAGTATTTT.

This clonotype was recorded a few times. This chain uses TRBV6-1 with TRBJ1-2; the D gene is possibly TRBD1 (5 bases). V lost 6 bases and J 11 bases, leaving 10 bases between the germline ends. Germline V gene sequence: CDR1 MNHNS, CDR2 SASEGT. There are 10 residues in the CDR3. This CDR3 is CASRGDGYTF. Here the CDR3 DNA reads TGTGCCAGCAGGGGGGACGGGTACACCTTC.

This clonotype was observed a single time. This sequence joins TRBV6-1 and TRBJ2-5, with D uncertain. Trimming took off 2 bases at V and 3 bases at J, with 7 bases between the two ends. CDR1 is MNHNS and CDR2 is SASEGT in the germline V gene. CDR3 size: 13 residues. CDR3 DNA sequence: TGTGCCAGCAGTGAACCCGGCGAAGAGACCCAGTACTTC. It encodes CASSEPGEETQYF.

This clonotype was counted a single time. This chain connects TRBV20-1 to TRBJ2-5, with TRBD2 matching over 11 bases. Germline values: CDR1 DFQATT, CDR2 SNEGSKA (reference sequence). V shed 6 bases, J shed 5 bases, and the junction held 8 bases outside the gene matches. This CDR3 contains 14 residues. The CDR3 here is CSARIAGGMETQYF. Written as DNA, the CDR3 is TGCAGTGCGAGGATAGCGGGGGGGATGGAGACCCAGTACTTC.

The table lists this clonotype with a few counts. The rearrangement links TRBV6-1 to TRBJ1-6; tentatively, D is TRBD1 (5 bases). This CDR3 region has 16 residues. Germline V gene data show CDR1 as MNHNS and CDR2 as SASEGT. V gave up 6 bases and J gave up 9 bases, with 21 bases separating them. CDR3: CASSQTAEGLGSPLHF. The CDR3 DNA reads TGTGCCAGCAGCCAAACGGCAGAGGGGTTGGGTTCACCCCTCCACTTT.